Following are 18 T cell receptor beta chains from one sample sequenced in a study of identical twins. One entry per CDR3 protein, called by TCRdb with MiXCR from the 5' RACE reads. The sample includes hundreds of thousands of distinct CDR3 sequences, roughly 20% of them seen just once. These records were also assigned to another study, of T cells expressing NK-cell markers.

The sequenced sample was PBMCs. The receptors originated from a woman younger than 30 in good health.

The chain links TRBV5-6 to TRBJ2-1, with a tentative D call TRBD2 (5 bases). Germline loops: CDR1 SGHDT, CDR2 YYEEEE. Trimming removed 4 bases at V and 10 bases at J, with 15 bases between. The CDR3 is 13 amino acids. CDR3 DNA sequence: TGTGCCAGCAGCGCAGGACTGTCTTGGGAGCAGTTCTTC. As protein: CASSAGLSWEQFF.

This clonotype was found a few times. V and J are TRBV12-3 or TRBV12-4 and TRBJ1-2; the D is unclear. V was pared by 7 bases and J by 3 bases, with 12 bases between. The CDR3 totals 13 residues. This chain's CDR3 is CASTRGSDYGYTF. In nucleotides, the CDR3 is TGTGCCAGCACCCGGGGATCCGACTATGGCTACACCTTC.

CDR3 sequence reads: CASSAGGGNTEAFF. CDR3 in DNA: TGTGCCAGCAGCGCAGGGGGCGGGAACACTGAAGCTTTCTTT. The rearrangement uses TRBV9 and TRBJ1-1, with 8 nucleotides matching TRBD1. From germline, CDR1 is SGDLS and CDR2 YYNGEE. CDR3 length equals 14 residues. Losses at the gene ends were 3 bases for V and 1 base for J; bases not matched to a gene: 2.

This clonotype occurred a few times. The rearrangement links TRBV7-2 to TRBJ2-1, with TRBD2 identical over 8 bases. This CDR3 is 16 amino acids long. Germline values: CDR1 SGHTA, CDR2 FQGNSA. Germline trimming cut 5 bases from V and 8 bases from J; bases unmatched to any gene: 14. CDR3 residues: CASSIQAGASSDEQFF. The CDR3 nucleotides are TGTGCCAGCAGCATCCAAGCGGGAGCTTCGTCGGATGAGCAGTTCTTC.

The rearrangement links TRBV9 to TRBJ2-2; maybe TRBD1 (6 bases). Trimming removed 4 bases at V and 5 bases at J, with 18 bases between. The CDR3 totals 16 residues. Germline loops: CDR1 SGDLS, CDR2 YYNGEE. The CDR3 bases are TGTGCCAGCAGCAAAAGACAGGAGACGGGGACCGGGGAGCTGTTTTTT. This translates into CASSKRQETGTGELFF.

The table lists this clonotype with a few counts. The chain couples TRBV10-1 to TRBJ2-3, with D uncertain. This CDR3 is 11 amino acids long. Trimming removed 11 bases at V and 4 bases at J, with 10 bases between. The germline gives CDR1 WNHNN, CDR2 SYGVQD (reference sequence). This CDR3 reads CAPLASDTQYF. CDR3 sequence (DNA): TGCGCCCCCCTGGCGTCAGATACGCAGTATTTT.

This clonotype was seen at least ten times. This chain uses TRBV12-3 or TRBV12-4 with TRBJ2-7, with TRBD1 matching 10 bases. V shed 5 bases and J 4 bases; nucleotides not matched to a gene: 5. The CDR3 has 14 residues. CDR3 DNA: TGTGCCAGCAGTCCCGGGACAGGGGCATACGAGCAGTACTTC. Protein product: CASSPGTGAYEQYF.

This rearrangement joins TRBV19 to TRBJ1-1; 7 bases line up with TRBD1. Germline-derived CDR1 and CDR2 are LNHDA and SQIVND (reference sequence). The CDR3 covers 15 residues. J gave up 1 base and V 9 bases, and 11 bases lay outside the gene matches. CDR3 DNA sequence: TGTGCCAGCAAGTCGACAGGGTACCAGAACACTGAAGCTTTCTTT. Amino acid sequence: CASKSTGYQNTEAFF.

As to this clonotype: A read error may account for a junction end that differs from germline. The chain is built from TRBV29-1 and TRBJ1-1, with D perhaps matching TRBD1 (5 bases). The germline V gene encodes CDR1 SQVTM and CDR2 ANQGSEA. CDR3 size: 13 residues. In nucleotides, the CDR3 is TGCAGCGTTGACGCAGGGTCGATCACTGAAGCTTTATTT. This codes for CSVDAGSITEALF.

The genes are TRBV12-3 or TRBV12-4 and TRBJ1-1; weak D call: TRBD1 (5 bases). V was shortened by 5 bases and J by 3 bases, with 13 bases between the two germline ends. This CDR3 is built from 14 residues. CDR3 sequence (DNA): TGTGCCAGCAGTCCCTCAGAGGGACACACTGAAGCTTTCTTT. This sequence encodes CASSPSEGHTEAFF.

This clonotype was detected only once. The gene calls are TRBV11-3 and TRBJ2-5; 7 bases map to TRBD2. Germline V gene sequence: CDR1 SGHNT, CDR2 YENEEA. The CDR3 covers 13 residues. Trimming took 5 bases from V and 5 from J; bases not matched to a gene: 5. The CDR3 region is CASSAGEGETQYF. CDR3 nucleotides: TGTGCCAGCAGCGCTGGGGAGGGGGAGACCCAGTACTTC.

The chain carries TRBV12-3 or TRBV12-4 and TRBJ1-1; D not resolved. Between the trimmed V and J ends, which lost 6 bases and 1 base, there was a span of 12 bases. The CDR3 is 14 residues long. The CDR3 sequence: CASSTSMGNTEAFF. The CDR3 DNA reads as TGTGCCAGCAGCACCTCAATGGGGAACACTGAAGCTTTCTTT.

CDR3 DNA: TGCAGTGCTAGAGGCGGGACAGCGAACACTGAAGCTTTCTTT. Protein product: CSARGGTANTEAFF. The rearrangement joins TRBV20-1 to TRBJ1-1; TRBD1 aligns across 7 bases. With V trimmed by 1 base and J by 1 base, 3 bases remained unmatched. Germline-derived CDR1 and CDR2 are DFQATT and SNEGSKA (reference sequence). This CDR3 has 14 amino acids.

The chain joins TRBV6-6 to TRBJ1-1; maybe TRBD1 (5 bases). Deletions cut 6 bases from V and 3 bases from J, with 8 bases between. Germline values: CDR1 MNHNY, CDR2 SVGAGI (reference sequence). This CDR3 region has 12 residues. The CDR3: CASRRGDTEAFF. DNA for the CDR3: TGTGCCAGCAGAAGGGGAGACACTGAAGCTTTCTTT.

The chain uses TRBV20-1 and TRBJ2-4; tentative D call: TRBD1 (5 bases). Trimming removed 3 bases from V and 5 bases from J, with 11 bases in between. This CDR3 contains 13 residues. Germline CDR1 and CDR2: DFQATT and SNEGSKA (reference sequence). The CDR3 DNA reads as TGCAGTGCTAGCAGGGCGATACAAAACATTCAGTACTTC. As protein: CSASRAIQNIQYF.

This clonotype was counted only a few times. V usage is TRBV11-1 and J usage is TRBJ2-1; 12 positions agree with TRBD1. Germline CDR1 SGHAT, CDR2 FQDESV (reference sequence). Unmatched junction bases numbered 13, after V lost 6 bases and J lost 1 base. CDR3 length: 19 residues. Here the CDR3 reads CASRAPGQGAPESYNEQFF. The DNA of the CDR3 is TGTGCCAGCAGGGCCCCGGGACAGGGGGCGCCTGAGTCCTACAATGAGCAGTTCTTC. Full variable domain (missing parts from reference TRBV11-1 and TRBJ2-1): EAEVAQSPRYKITEKSQAVAFWCDPISGHATLYWYRQILGQGPELLVQFQDESVVDDSQLPKDRFSAERLKGVDSTLKIQPAELGDSAMYLCASRAPGQGAPESYNEQFFGPGTRLTVL.

This chain uses TRBV20-1 with TRBJ2-3; maybe TRBD2 (7 bases). V was pared by 3 bases and J by 4 bases, with 20 bases between. The CDR3 length is 16 residues. Germline-derived CDR1 and CDR2 are DFQATT and SNEGSKA (reference sequence). The CDR3 DNA reads TGCAGTGCTAGCCCCACGGGGGCGGGAGATGCAGATACGCAGTATTTT. It encodes CSASPTGAGDADTQYF.

There are a few counts of this clonotype. This chain connects TRBV4-3 to TRBJ2-1, with D tentatively TRBD2 (6 bases). This CDR3 contains 17 residues. The V end lost 4 bases, the J end lost 3 bases, and 19 bases lay between the germline ends. Per germline, CDR1 LGHNA and CDR2 YSLEER. The CDR3 protein is CASSPDHPGTVYNEQFF. CDR3 coding DNA: TGCGCCAGCAGCCCAGACCACCCGGGGACTGTCTACAATGAGCAGTTCTTC.